A single sample is the source of the 10 T cell receptor beta chains below, sequenced in a study of control samples from healthy donors and cancer patients. Libraries were prepared by immunoSEQ multiplex PCR; TCRdb keeps only in-frame clonotypes and omits some of them. The sample includes about 130,000 clones, around 90% of them seen just once. Sequencing was performed on blood. The receptors originated from a man between 18 and 35 years old in good health.

Here the CDR3 reads CASSLVGAGSPHNEQFF. CDR3 in DNA: TGTGCCAGCAGCTTAGTCGGTGCAGGGAGTCCCCACAATGAGCAGTTCTTC. The chain uses TRBV7-2 and TRBJ2-1; D may be TRBD1 or TRBD2 (5 bases each). V lost 1 base and J lost 5, with 18 bases in between. The germline V gene has CDR1 SGHTA and CDR2 FQGNSA. The CDR3 totals 17 residues.

The chain has TRBV28 and TRBJ2-7; D might be TRBD1 (6 bases). Germline CDR1 is MDHEN and CDR2 is SYDVKM. V dropped 5 bases and J dropped 2 bases, with 19 bases sitting between them. The CDR3 sequence is 16 residues long. DNA for the CDR3: TGTGCCAGCAGTCTTCCTCGTGCAGGGGACCCCTACGAGCAGTACTTC. Protein sequence: CASSLPRAGDPYEQYF.

The chain joins TRBV27 to TRBJ2-3, with D maybe TRBD2 (5 bases). This CDR3 region has 13 residues. Trimming pared 5 bases from V and 8 bases from J, leaving 14 bases between. Looked up from germline, CDR1 is MNHEY and CDR2 is SMNVEV (reference sequence). The CDR3 loop reads CASSPPERRTQYF. DNA of the CDR3: TGTGCCAGCAGTCCCCCCGAGCGGCGTACGCAGTATTTT.

The chain has TRBV24-1 and TRBJ2-5; TRBD1 matches at 7 bases. This CDR3 spans 14 amino acids. The V and J ends lost 4 bases and 3 bases, in that order; junction bases with no gene match: 4. From germline, CDR1 is KGHDR and CDR2 SFDVKD. DNA of the CDR3: TGTGCCACCAGTGACCGACAGGGTAAAGAGACCCAGTACTTC. It translates to CATSDRQGKETQYF.

V is TRBV5-1 and J is TRBJ2-1; 14 bases agree with TRBD2. Trimming at V came to 3 bases and at J to 6 bases, leaving 8 bases not matched to a gene. The CDR3 extends over 17 amino acids. CDR1 is SGHRS and CDR2 is YFSETQ in the germline V gene. This CDR3 is CASSSRLAGGPSNEQFF. DNA of the CDR3: TGCGCCAGCAGCTCCAGACTAGCGGGGGGGCCTAGCAATGAGCAGTTCTTC.

J is TRBJ1-2 and V is TRBV5-1; D is unresolved. The CDR3 covers 15 residues. Deletions cut 5 bases from V and 6 bases from J, with 20 bases between. The germline CDR1 and CDR2 sequences are SGHRS and YFSETQ. CDR3 DNA sequence: TGCGCCAGCAGTGGAGGCGGGAGGAGCTGGGATGGCTACACCTTC. As protein: CASSGGGRSWDGYTF. Combining the CDR3 with reference TRBV5-1 and TRBJ1-2 gives the whole variable domain KAGVTQTPRYLIKTRGQQVTLSCSPISGHRSVSWYQQTPGQGLQFLFEYFSETQRNKGNFPGRFSGRQFSNSRSEMNVSTLELGDSALYLCASSGGGRSWDGYTFGSGTRLTVV.

The chain joins TRBV10-1 to TRBJ2-5; 11 bases align to TRBD2. Unmatched junction bases numbered 5, after V lost 6 bases and J lost 2 bases. This CDR3 region has 15 residues. CDR1 and CDR2 from the germline V gene are WNHNN and SYGVQD (reference sequence). The CDR3 DNA is TGCGCCAGCAGCGGTACTAGCGGGGGACAAGAGACCCAGTACTTC. The encoded protein is CASSGTSGGQETQYF.

The rearrangement joins TRBV9 to TRBJ2-5, with 14 bases aligning to TRBD2. The V gene's germline CDR1 is SGDLS and CDR2 YYNGEE. The ends lost 4 bases at V and 4 bases at J; junction bases unmatched: 9. CDR3 length: 17 residues. The DNA for the CDR3 is TGTGCCAGCAGCTCTTTGACTAGCGGGGGGGCCTTAGAGACCCAGTACTTC. Its translation: CASSSLTSGGALETQYF.

The rearrangement uses TRBV9 and TRBJ1-3, with D unresolved. This CDR3 has 13 amino acids. V shed 5 bases and J shed 0 bases, with 6 bases lying between them. The germline gives CDR1 SGDLS, CDR2 YYNGEE. CDR3 sequence reads: CASRSGSGNTIYF. The CDR3 DNA sequence: TGTGCCAGCAGGTCCGGCTCTGGAAACACCATATATTTT.

This clone was counted once. The V gene is TRBV4-1, the J gene TRBJ1-5, with D unresolved. The CDR3 is 16 amino acids. V lost 3 bases and J lost 0, with 12 bases in between. CDR1 and CDR2 from the germline V gene are MGHRA and YSYEKL. DNA for the CDR3: TGCGCCAGCAGCCAGAACCGCGATTATAGCAATCAGCCCCAGCATTTT. The encoded protein is CASSQNRDYSNQPQHF.